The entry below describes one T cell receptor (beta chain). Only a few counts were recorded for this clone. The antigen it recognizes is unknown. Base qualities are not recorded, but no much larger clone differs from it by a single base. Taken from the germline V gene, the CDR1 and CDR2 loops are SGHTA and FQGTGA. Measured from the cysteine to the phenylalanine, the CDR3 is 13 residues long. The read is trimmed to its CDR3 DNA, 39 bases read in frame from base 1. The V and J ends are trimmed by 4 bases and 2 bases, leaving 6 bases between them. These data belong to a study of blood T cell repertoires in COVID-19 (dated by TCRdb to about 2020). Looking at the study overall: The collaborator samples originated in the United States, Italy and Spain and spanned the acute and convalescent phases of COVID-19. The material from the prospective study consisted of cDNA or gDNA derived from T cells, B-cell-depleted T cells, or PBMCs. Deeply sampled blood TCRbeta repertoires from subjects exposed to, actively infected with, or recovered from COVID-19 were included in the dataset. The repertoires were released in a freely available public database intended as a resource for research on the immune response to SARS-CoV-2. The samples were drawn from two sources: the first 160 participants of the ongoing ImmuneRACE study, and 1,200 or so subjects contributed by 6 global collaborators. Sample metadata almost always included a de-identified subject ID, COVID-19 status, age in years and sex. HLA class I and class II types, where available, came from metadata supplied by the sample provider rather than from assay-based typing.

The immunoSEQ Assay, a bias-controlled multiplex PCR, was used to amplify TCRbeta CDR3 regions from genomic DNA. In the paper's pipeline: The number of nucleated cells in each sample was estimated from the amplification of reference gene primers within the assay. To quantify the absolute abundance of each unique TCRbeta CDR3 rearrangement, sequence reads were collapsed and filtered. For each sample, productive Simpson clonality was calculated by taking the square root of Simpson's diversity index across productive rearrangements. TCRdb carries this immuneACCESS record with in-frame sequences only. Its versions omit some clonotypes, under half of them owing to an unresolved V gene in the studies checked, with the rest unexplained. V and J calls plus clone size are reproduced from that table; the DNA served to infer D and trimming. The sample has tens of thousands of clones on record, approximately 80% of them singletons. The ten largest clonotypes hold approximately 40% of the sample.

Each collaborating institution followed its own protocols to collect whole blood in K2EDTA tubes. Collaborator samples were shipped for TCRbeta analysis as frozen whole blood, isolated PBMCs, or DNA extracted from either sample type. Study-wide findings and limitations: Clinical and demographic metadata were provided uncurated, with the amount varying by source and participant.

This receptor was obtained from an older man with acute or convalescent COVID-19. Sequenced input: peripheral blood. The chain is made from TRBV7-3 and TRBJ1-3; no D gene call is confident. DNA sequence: TGTGCCAGCAGCTCCGGAGCTGGAAACACCATATATTTT. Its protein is CASSSGAGNTIYF.